The T cell receptor beta chain under discussion was sequenced for a study of blood T cell repertoires in COVID-19. Assay: immunoSEQ multiplex PCR; the TCRdb copy retains only in-frame clones and omits some. The data show some 70,000 clones, with more than 75% seen just once and 8.3% held by the top ten. The CDR3 contains 14 residues. V lost 5 bases to trimming and J lost 5 bases, with 15 bases between them. The germline V gene encodes CDR1 SGHTA and CDR2 FQGTGA. The TCR sequence derives from a man aged 45 to 65 with active COVID-19. The rearrangement joins TRBV7-3 to TRBJ1-1, with D possibly being TRBD1 (5 bases). The sample consisted of peripheral blood. CDR3 sequence (DNA): TGTGCCAGCAGCGAATTCCCGGGGGGGACTGAAGCTTTCTTT. It translates to CASSEFPGGTEAFF.